These 15 T cell receptor beta chains were all obtained from the same sample, sequenced in a study of blood T cell repertoires in COVID-19. Clones were sequenced by immunoSEQ multiplex PCR, and TCRdb holds only the in-frame ones, with some missing. Here the sample spans about 310,000 clones, around 90% being singletons. Sequenced input: PBMCs or T cells enriched from blood (not recorded which). These receptors all come from a man in his sixties who had recovered from COVID-19.

This chain connects TRBV24-1 to TRBJ2-1; D might be TRBD2 (6 bases). V lost 3 bases and J lost 1, with 15 bases in between. There are 17 residues in the CDR3. In germline, CDR1 is KGHDR, CDR2 SFDVKD. The CDR3 spells CATSDVVGGGSYNEQFF. CDR3 sequence (DNA): TGTGCCACCAGTGATGTTGTGGGGGGAGGATCCTACAATGAGCAGTTCTTC.

The genes are TRBV19 and TRBJ2-1; 8 nucleotides match TRBD2. The CDR3 contains 18 residues. J lost 5 bases, V lost 5 bases, and 17 bases had no gene match. CDR1 is LNHDA, CDR2 SQIVND, per germline (reference sequence). This CDR3 reads CASSPRVFPGLDNNEQFF. CDR3 nucleotides: TGTGCCAGTAGTCCCCGCGTTTTTCCGGGACTAGACAACAATGAGCAGTTCTTC.

CDR3 protein: CASSNPRQPGPDTQYF. The CDR3 DNA reads as TGTGCCAGCAGTAACCCCAGGCAGCCAGGCCCAGATACGCAGTATTTT. The V gene is TRBV28, the J gene TRBJ2-3; the D is unclear. This CDR3 spans 16 amino acids. Looked up from germline, CDR1 is MDHEN and CDR2 is SYDVKM. V was pared by 5 bases and J by 4 bases, with 19 bases between.

The chain is built from TRBV19 and TRBJ2-7; perhaps TRBD1 as D (6 bases). The germline V gene encodes CDR1 LNHDA and CDR2 SQIVND (reference sequence). V lost 6 bases and J lost 0, with 12 bases in between. This CDR3 is built from 14 residues. CDR3 protein: CASRLQGSSYEQYF. CDR3 sequence (DNA): TGTGCCAGTAGGCTTCAGGGGAGCTCCTACGAGCAGTACTTC.

J is TRBJ2-1 and V is TRBV5-1; D possibly corresponds to TRBD2 (6 bases). The CDR3 is 16 amino acids. V lost 4 bases, J lost 1 base, and 15 bases lay in between. The germline CDR1 and CDR2 sequences are SGHRS and YFSETQ. The chain's CDR3 is CASSPGVVWSYNEQFF. The CDR3 bases are TGCGCCAGCAGCCCGGGGGTAGTATGGTCCTACAATGAGCAGTTCTTC.

The chain recombines TRBV5-1 with TRBJ2-5; 8 positions agree with TRBD2. The CDR3 covers 14 residues. Germline V gives CDR1 SGHRS, CDR2 YFSETQ. Trimming removed 6 bases from V and 4 bases from J; junction bases left unmatched: 8. Here the CDR3 reads CASTPGGPGETQYF. As DNA, the CDR3 is TGCGCCAGCACCCCGGGAGGGCCCGGAGAGACCCAGTACTTC.

The chain combines TRBV21-1 with TRBJ1-5. TRBV21-1 has pseudogene status. The CDR3 extends over 16 amino acids. Here the CDR3 DNA reads TGTGCCACCAAGGGGCTCGGGGGGTACCCTGGGCAGCCCCAGCATTTT. It codes for CATKGLGGYPGQPQHF.

CDR3 DNA: TGTGCCAGCAGCCCCGGGACACATAATCAGCCCCAGCATTTT. Translated: CASSPGTHNQPQHF. J is TRBJ1-5 and V is TRBV3-1 (or the pseudogene TRBV3-2); the D gene is possibly TRBD1 (6 bases). This CDR3 comprises 14 residues. Germline assignment: CDR1 LGHDT and CDR2 YNNKEL (reference sequence). V was trimmed by 4 bases and J by 4 bases, leaving 11 bases between them.

CDR3 loop: CASSFLGLAGAGANVLTF. The DNA of the CDR3 is TGTGCCAGCAGCTTCCTTGGACTAGCGGGAGCTGGGGCCAACGTCCTGACTTTC. This chain connects TRBV5-6 to TRBJ2-6; 13 nucleotides agree with TRBD2. The ends lost 2 bases at V and 2 bases at J; junction bases unmatched: 4. The V gene's germline CDR1 is SGHDT and CDR2 YYEEEE. CDR3 size: 18 residues.

This chain links TRBV28 with TRBJ1-6; D not resolved. Germline loops: CDR1 MDHEN, CDR2 SYDVKM. The CDR3 is 11 amino acids. The V end lost 7 bases, the J end lost 7 bases, and 5 bases lay between the germline ends. The CDR3 is CASTRNSPLHF. CDR3 DNA sequence: TGTGCCAGCACGAGAAATTCACCCCTCCACTTT. Full variable domain (rest looked up from reference TRBV28 and TRBJ1-6): DVKVTQSSRYLVKRTGEKVFLECVQDMDHENMFWYRQDPGLGLRLIYFSYDVKMKEKGDIPEGYSVSREKKERFSLILESASTNQTSMYLCASTRNSPLHFGNGTRLTVT.

The chain joins TRBV19 to TRBJ2-2; 9 nucleotides line up with TRBD1. This CDR3 has 18 residues. The germline CDR1 and CDR2 sequences are LNHDA and SQIVND (reference sequence). With 7 bases clipped from V and 3 bases from J, the junction kept 15 bases outside the gene matches. The CDR3 sequence is CASMLVKTGGSHTGELFF. In DNA form, the CDR3 reads TGTGCCAGTATGTTAGTGAAGACAGGGGGTAGTCACACCGGGGAGCTGTTTTTT.

The gene calls are TRBV24-1 and TRBJ2-1; 10 nucleotides agree with TRBD2. Trimming took 0 bases from V and 2 from J; bases not matched to a gene: 0. The length of the CDR3 is 16 residues. CDR1 and CDR2 from the germline V gene are KGHDR and SFDVKD. CDR3 sequence (DNA): TGTGCCACCAGTGATTTGAGCGGGAGGGCCTACAATGAGCAGTTCTTC. As protein: CATSDLSGRAYNEQFF.

The V call is TRBV30, the J call TRBJ2-1; 7 bases are shared with TRBD2. V gave up 4 bases and J gave up 2 bases; unmatched junction bases: 2. The CDR3 spans 13 residues. Germline assignment: CDR1 GTSNPN and CDR2 SVGIG (reference sequence). CDR3 coding DNA: TGTGCCTGGACTAGCGGAACCTACAATGAGCAGTTCTTC. It yields the protein CAWTSGTYNEQFF. The complete variable domain, with remaining parts taken from reference TRBV30 and TRBJ2-1, reads SQTIHQWPATLVQPVGSPLSLECTVEGTSNPNLYWYRQAAGRGLQLLFYSVGIGQISSEVPQNLSASRPQDRQFILSSKKLLLSDSGFYLCAWTSGTYNEQFFGPGTRLTVL.

V usage is TRBV18 and J usage is TRBJ2-7; 9 bases align to TRBD2. J was trimmed by 5 bases and V by 0 bases; bases with no gene match: 2. Germline V CDR1 and CDR2: KGHSH, LQKENI. The CDR3 extends over 14 amino acids. CDR3 protein: CASSPPPSGDEQYF. The CDR3 region has the DNA TGTGCCAGCTCACCACCACCTAGCGGGGACGAGCAGTACTTC.

This clone was counted a single time. The chain employs TRBV6-2 or TRBV6-3 and TRBJ2-1; possible D gene TRBD2, 6 bases. Germline V gives CDR1 MNHEY, CDR2 SVGEGT. V was shortened by 2 bases and J by 7 bases, with 15 bases between the two germline ends. The length of the CDR3 is 15 residues. The CDR3 protein is CASSYGRHTRNEQFF. The CDR3 region has the DNA TGTGCCAGCAGTTACGGGAGGCACACGAGGAATGAGCAGTTCTTC.